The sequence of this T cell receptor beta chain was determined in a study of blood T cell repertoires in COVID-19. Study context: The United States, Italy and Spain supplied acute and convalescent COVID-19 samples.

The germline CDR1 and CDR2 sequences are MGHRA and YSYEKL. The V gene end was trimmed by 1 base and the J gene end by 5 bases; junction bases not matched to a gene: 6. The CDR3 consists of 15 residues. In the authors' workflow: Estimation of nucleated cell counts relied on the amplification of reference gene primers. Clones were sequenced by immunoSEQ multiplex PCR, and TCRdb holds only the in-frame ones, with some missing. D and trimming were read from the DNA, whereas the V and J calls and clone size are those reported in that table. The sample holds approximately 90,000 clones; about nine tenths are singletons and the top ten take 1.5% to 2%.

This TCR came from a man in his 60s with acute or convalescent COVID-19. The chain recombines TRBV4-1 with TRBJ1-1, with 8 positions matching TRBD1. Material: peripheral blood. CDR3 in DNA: TGCGCCAGCAGCCAAGGTGACAGGGGTAGGACTGAAGCTTTCTTT. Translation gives CASSQGDRGRTEAFF.